Each of the 24 T cell receptor beta chains below was sequenced from the same sample in a study of blood T cells in healthy people across ages. A sample-barcoded 5' primer and a J-beta primer mix were used in a second PCR of about 7 to 11 cycles. TCRdb reprocessed the 5' RACE reads with MiXCR, giving one entry per CDR3 protein. The sample carries roughly 1,500,000 distinct CDR3 sequences, roughly 32% recorded once. Sequencing input: blood. These receptors were collected from a woman in her twenties or thirties in good health.

Of note for this clonotype: This could be a read error, since a much larger clone is one nucleotide away. The chain carries TRBV15 and TRBJ2-4; 7 bases fit TRBD1. The DNA end lines up better with TRBJ2-7; the J call may be wrong. Germline V lookup: CDR1 LNHNV, CDR2 YYDKDF (reference sequence). The CDR3 extends over 15 amino acids. The CDR3 bases are TGTGCCACCAACAGAAGACAGGGAACTACCTACGAGCAGTACTTC. This translates into CATNRRQGTTYEQYF.

The chain is built from TRBV27 and TRBJ2-7; 11 bases align to TRBD2. CDR1 is MNHEY and CDR2 is SMNVEV in the germline V gene (reference sequence). This CDR3 is built from 15 residues. The junction had 8 bases not matched to a gene; V was cut back by 6 bases and J by 4 bases. The CDR3 protein is CASSLGLAVRYEQYF. In DNA, the CDR3 is TGTGCCAGCAGCCTGGGACTAGCGGTGCGGTACGAGCAGTACTTC.

The chain joins TRBV5-1 to TRBJ1-4; D is unclear. Germline V gene sequence: CDR1 SGHRS, CDR2 YFSETQ. Trimming shortened V by 3 bases and J by 7 bases, and 13 bases separated the two germline ends. This CDR3 region has 14 residues. The CDR3, as DNA: TGCGCCAGCAGCTGGGGAGTGGCCGCTGAAAAACTGTTTTTT. This gives the protein CASSWGVAAEKLFF.

The chain employs TRBV27 and TRBJ1-2, with 8 bases aligning to TRBD1. Trimming at V came to 6 bases and at J to 0 bases, leaving 6 bases not matched to a gene. Germline CDR1 and CDR2: MNHEY and SMNVEV (reference sequence). The CDR3 runs to 15 residues. The CDR3 DNA reads as TGTGCCAGCAGGGCTGGGACAGGAGCTAACTATGGCTACACCTTC. This codes for CASRAGTGANYGYTF.

This clonotype was observed a handful of times. The chain combines TRBV4-2 with TRBJ2-5; 12 bases line up with TRBD1. The CDR3 runs to 18 residues. V lost 1 base to trimming and J lost 4 bases; unmatched junction nucleotides: 10. Germline assignment: CDR1 LGHNA and CDR2 YNFKEQ. The CDR3 DNA sequence: TGTGCCAGCAGCCAAGTTTCAGGGACAGGGGGCATGGGAGAGACCCAGTACTTC. Protein: CASSQVSGTGGMGETQYF.

In its sample, this clonotype was seen a few times. The J gene is TRBJ2-1, the V gene TRBV14; D ambiguous. Deletions cut 1 base from V and 10 bases from J, with 8 bases between. Germline values: CDR1 SGHDN, CDR2 FVKESK. This CDR3 has 12 amino acids. The CDR3 nucleotides read TGTGCCAGCAGCCAAGTCCCTTCAGAGCAGTTCTTC. Its translation: CASSQVPSEQFF.

The chain has TRBV2 and TRBJ2-5; D is possibly TRBD1 or TRBD2 (5 bases each). Trimming removed 6 bases at V and 5 bases at J, with 22 bases between. CDR3 size: 16 residues. Per germline, CDR1 SNHLY and CDR2 FYNNEI. CDR3 sequence reads: CASRGTGAGLRETQYF. DNA for the CDR3: TGTGCCAGCAGAGGAACCGGGGCCGGTTTACGGGAGACCCAGTACTTC.

The chain recombines TRBV6-1 with TRBJ1-1; weak D call: TRBD1 (6 bases). Germline loops: CDR1 MNHNS, CDR2 SASEGT. Trimming removed 1 base from V and 10 bases from J, with 13 bases in between. This CDR3 is built from 13 residues. CDR3 nucleotides: TGTGCCAGCAGTGAAGAAGCTCAGGGGAGAGCTTTCTTT. It specifies CASSEEAQGRAFF.

This clonotype came up a few times. The V gene is TRBV18, the J gene TRBJ2-7, with D uncertain. V gave up 2 bases and J gave up 4 bases, with 12 bases separating them. CDR3 length: 14 amino acids. From germline, CDR1 is KGHSH and CDR2 LQKENI. CDR3 amino acids: CASSPGSTPYEQYF. CDR3 DNA: TGTGCCAGCTCACCAGGTAGCACGCCATACGAGCAGTACTTC.

This clonotype appeared a few times. This rearrangement joins TRBV20-1 to TRBJ2-1; D is unclear. V shed 3 bases and J shed 0 bases, with 9 bases lying between them. This CDR3 has 14 residues. Germline-derived CDR1 and CDR2 are DFQATT and SNEGSKA (reference sequence). CDR3: CSASPSSSYNEQFF. DNA for the CDR3: TGCAGTGCTAGTCCCTCGAGCTCCTACAATGAGCAGTTCTTC.

In its sample, this clonotype was seen a few times. The junction shows a germline mismatch at one end, possibly a read error. The gene calls are TRBV6-5 and TRBJ2-1; the D gene is possibly TRBD1 (6 bases). CDR3 length: 14 amino acids. Per the germline V gene, CDR1 is MNHEY and CDR2 is SVGAGI. CDR3 in amino acids: CASRTQGSCNEQFF. The CDR3 coding sequence is TGTGCCAGCAGGACACAGGGTTCCTGCAATGAGCAGTTCTTC.

This clonotype turned up a few times. The chain has TRBV4-1 and TRBJ1-2; D might be TRBD1 (6 bases). Trimming took 4 bases from V and 13 from J, leaving 22 bases between them. The CDR3 consists of 14 residues. CDR1 is MGHRA and CDR2 is YSYEKL in the germline V gene. The CDR3 loop is CASSRNGGLHGGTF. CDR3 in DNA: TGCGCCAGCAGCCGAAATGGGGGCCTCCATGGGGGCACCTTC.

This chain joins TRBV3-1 and TRBJ1-1; D remains unclear. The germline V gene has CDR1 LGHDT and CDR2 YNNKEL (reference sequence). V was trimmed by 1 base and J by 7 bases, leaving 10 bases between them. There are 13 residues in the CDR3. The CDR3 DNA sequence: TGTGCCAGCAGCCAAGGTGGCAGACATGAAGCTTTCTTT. Amino acid sequence: CASSQGGRHEAFF.

A few counts support this clonotype. Possible read error: a much larger clone is one base away. J is TRBJ2-7 and V is TRBV10-2, with a tentative D call TRBD2 (6 bases). The DNA end is a closer match to TRBJ2-5, so the J assignment may be wrong. Per germline, CDR1 WSHSY and CDR2 SAAADI. The CDR3 spans 13 residues. CDR3 nucleotide sequence: TGCGCCAGCAGTGAGTCCGGGGGAAAGACCCAGTACTTC. Its protein is CASSESGGKTQYF.

The chain is built from TRBV15 and TRBJ2-1; perhaps TRBD1 as D (5 bases). The CDR3 has 15 residues. The V and J ends lost 5 bases and 3 bases respectively, with 14 bases between them. The germline V gene has CDR1 LNHNV and CDR2 YYDKDF (reference sequence). The CDR3 DNA sequence: TGTGCCACCAGCGAACGCAAGGGGAACTACAATGAGCAGTTCTTC. Translation gives CATSERKGNYNEQFF.

The rearrangement links TRBV20-1 to TRBJ2-5, with D perhaps matching TRBD2 (6 bases). Germline lookup yields CDR1 DFQATT and CDR2 SNEGSKA (reference sequence). CDR3 length: 13 residues. V lost 1 base, J lost 5 bases, and 11 bases lay in between. Written as DNA, the CDR3 is TGCAGTGCTAGAGGGGGGGTTTGGGAGACCCAGTACTTC. Amino acid sequence: CSARGGVWETQYF.

V usage is TRBV5-5 and J usage is TRBJ2-5, with D uncertain. The CDR3 spans 16 residues. Looked up from germline, CDR1 is SGHKS and CDR2 is YYEKEE (reference sequence). Trimming took off 1 base at V and 4 bases at J, with 17 bases between the two ends. The CDR3 bases are TGTGCCAGCAGCTTGATCCCGCTGGTAGAGTTAGAGACCCAGTACTTC. Translating it yields CASSLIPLVELETQYF. Full variable domain (rest looked up from reference TRBV5-5 and TRBJ2-5): DAGVTQSPTHLIKTRGQQVTLRCSPISGHKSVSWYQQVLGQGPQFIFQYYEKEERGRGNFPDRFSARQFPNYSSELNVNALLLGDSALYLCASSLIPLVELETQYFGPGTRLLVL.

The chain is built from TRBV6-1 and TRBJ1-1; D ambiguous. The CDR3 covers 14 residues. Germline lookup yields CDR1 MNHNS and CDR2 SASEGT. With 6 bases removed from V and 0 bases from J, the gap between germline ends came to 11 bases. In nucleotides, the CDR3 is TGTGCCAGCAGAGCCAGGCCTCTGAACACTGAAGCTTTCTTT. It yields the protein CASRARPLNTEAFF.

The chain couples TRBV11-2 to TRBJ1-5, with a possible D match to TRBD1 (5 bases). Germline V lookup: CDR1 SGHAT, CDR2 FQNNGV. V lost 5 bases, J lost 0 bases, and 11 bases lay in between. This CDR3 has 15 residues. DNA for the CDR3: TGTGCCAGCAGCATGGGACGGACTAGCAATCAGCCCCAGCATTTT. Its protein is CASSMGRTSNQPQHF.

This clonotype was seen a handful of times. This rearrangement joins TRBV20-1 to TRBJ2-5; D tentatively fits TRBD1 or TRBD2 (6 bases each). Trimming removed 6 bases at V and 4 bases at J, with 12 bases between. Germline CDR1 and CDR2: DFQATT and SNEGSKA (reference sequence). This CDR3 has 12 amino acids. CDR3 sequence: CSATKGGETQYF. CDR3 DNA sequence: TGCAGTGCCACGAAGGGGGGAGAGACCCAGTACTTC.

For this clonotype: At one of its ends the junction is not consistent with the germline gene, which may arise from a read error. The CDR3, as DNA: TGCGCCAGCAGCCGGGAACAGGGGGCCCAGCAGTACTTT. As protein: CASSREQGAQQYF. The rearrangement uses TRBV5-1 and TRBJ2-5; the match to TRBD1 covers 9 bases. The length of the CDR3 is 13 residues. In germline, CDR1 is SGHRS, CDR2 YFSETQ.

This clonotype was seen repeatedly, ten times or more. This chain uses TRBV10-3 with TRBJ1-2; D is unclear. Germline CDR1 is ENHRY and CDR2 is SYGVKD. CDR3 length equals 12 residues. V lost 3 bases to trimming and J lost 7 bases, with 9 bases between them. The CDR3, as DNA: TGTGCCATCAGTGACGGACCGGGTGGCTACACCTTC. It translates to CAISDGPGGYTF.

This clonotype was seen a handful of times. The chain joins TRBV6-1 to TRBJ2-2; D uncertain. The CDR3 has 15 amino acids. V lost 6 bases and J 1 base, leaving 12 bases between the germline ends. Germline V gives CDR1 MNHNS, CDR2 SASEGT. The CDR3 region is CASREWAENTGELFF. CDR3 in DNA: TGTGCCAGCAGAGAATGGGCGGAGAACACCGGGGAGCTGTTTTTT.

This chain's CDR3 is CASSIQQGKETQYF. The CDR3 region has the DNA TGTGCCAGTAGTATTCAACAGGGAAAGGAGACCCAGTACTTC. This rearrangement joins TRBV19 to TRBJ2-7; weak D call: TRBD1 (6 bases). The J call may not be correct, given that the DNA end is closer to TRBJ2-5. CDR3 length equals 14 residues. Germline values: CDR1 LNHDA, CDR2 SQIVND (reference sequence).